This T cell receptor (beta chain) derives from a study of T-cell memory formation after mild COVID-19 (dated by TCRdb to the early 2020s). Regarding the complete study: TCR sequence clusters from the two donors were largely donor specific. The cohort comprised two young, previously healthy adult volunteers, one female and one male. In a couple of donors, T-cell clones that expanded and contracted after mild COVID-19 were tracked by sequencing TCRalpha and TCRbeta repertoires over time. General conclusions and limits of the study: Clones that contracted from day 15 to 85 showed balanced CD4/CD8 phenotypes, whereas a second wave of clones that expanded from day 15 to 37 leaned towards CD4+. Contracting CD4+ clones appeared mostly in the CM and EM memory subsets, whereas CD8+ clones were enriched in EMRA. Some responding clones were detected in pre-infection memory, which suggested that pre-existing cross-reactive memory T cells had joined the SARS-CoV-2 response. The study included only a couple of mild cases, and larger cohorts that include severe cases with pre-infection samples were judged to be necessary. SARS-CoV-2 specificity of the second-wave clones peaking on day 37 was not confirmed.

The run used an Illumina NovaSeq 6000. cDNA libraries for TCRalpha and TCRbeta were prepared by 5'RACE using constant-segment primers, with sample barcodes and unique molecular identifiers added. RNA was extracted from every sample with Trizol reagent. Amplification of the libraries took two PCR steps, and the second step added a second sample barcode plus Illumina TruSeq adapters. Sequencing of libraries was performed on an Illumina NovaSeq with 2 x 150 bp paired-end reads. The original pipeline was this. Reads were demultiplexed and collapsed into UMI-guided consensus sequences with migec v1.2.7. Using mixcr v2.1.11, UMI consensuses were aligned to TRA and TRB V and J templates and then assembled into clonotypes. Clonotypes were classified as expanded or contracted when called significant by both edgeR and NoisET, with noise models trained on biological replicates. edgeR calls used a false discovery rate-adjusted p below 0.01 and a log2 fold-change threshold of 1. As an exploratory analysis of dynamics, max-normalized trajectories of the 1000 most abundant clonotypes were examined by PCA with hierarchical clustering. Each responding clone was given a CD4 or CD8 phenotype based on the CD4+ and CD8+ repertoires, which had been sequenced separately. Using fastp at Q25 and MiXCR, TCRdb reprocessed the public reads and kept productive beta chains. Every distinct CDR3 protein forms one entry, paired with its most common genes and DNA. The V and J calls were determined by TCRdb, not by the authors. The sample yields 350,000 to 450,000 distinct CDR3 sequences; roughly 20% were counted once. The top ten hold roughly 8.4% of the sample.

PBMCs were isolated by Ficoll-Paque density gradient centrifugation. Relative to germline, V is missing 2 bases and J is missing 7 bases, with 6 bases of the junction outside any gene match. The cysteine opens and the phenylalanine closes a CDR3 of 14 amino acids. Of all the DNA, just the CDR3 is kept, 42 bases in frame from base 1. From the germline V gene, CDR1 is MNHEY and CDR2 is SVGAGI. In the case of this clonotype: Its antigen remains unidentified. No clone much larger than this one lies a single base away; base qualities are absent.

The receptor was derived from an adult woman who had mild COVID-19 (a few samples of this study predate the infection). The sample titles of this study are shuffled in the database, so cell type and time point are left out; the donor was told from shared clones. Material: PBMCs or a T cell subset sorted from them (not recorded which). The rearrangement combines TRBV6-5 with TRBJ2-5, with 8 middle bases fitting TRBD1. The CDR3 here reads CASSYRTGSGTQYF. The sequence in DNA is TGTGCCAGCAGTTACCGGACAGGGAGTGGGACCCAGTACTTC.